Described below is a single TCR beta chain sequence and its context. Its antigen is as yet unknown. These data originate in a study of cytomegalovirus exposure and HLA in healthy donors. Study-wide points: The authors enumerated over 150 TCR beta chains as linked to cytomegalovirus. It was reported that the classifier diagnosed cytomegalovirus status with high specificity and sensitivity in both the original and validation cohorts.

Some clones are missing from TCRdb's copy, which holds only in-frame ones; the method was immunoSEQ multiplex PCR. The repertoire holds approximately 110,000 clones, with around 94% as singletons. The germline CDR1 and CDR2 sequences are LGHNA and YNFKEQ. V was clipped by 5 bases and J by 1 base, with 17 bases between them. This CDR3 has 17 residues. The TCR originated in a woman under 30 in good health and CMV-seronegative. Sequences were obtained from PBMCs. V and J are TRBV4-2 and TRBJ2-2, with a possible D match to TRBD2 (7 bases). Here the CDR3 reads CASSLGGQRGNTGELFF. The CDR3 nucleotides read TGTGCCAGCAGCTTAGGGGGGCAGCGGGGGAACACCGGGGAGCTGTTTTTT.